The T cell receptor (beta chain) described here comes from a study of cytomegalovirus exposure and HLA in healthy donors (dated by TCRdb to about 2017). Background for the entire study: An earlier analysis of roughly 500 of the donors reported approximately 300 Gb of sequence data and some 110 million unique TCR beta sequences obtained from approximately 180 million T cells. An early release covering roughly 580 HLA-typed donors comprised around 300 gigabases of sequencing data and approximately 80 million unique TCR sequences. Among the approximately 420 genotyped donors, under 90% belonged to the genetic ancestry cluster associated with self-reported Caucasian donors. The aim of the study was to test whether cataloging public T cell receptors could identify signatures of past pathogen exposure. The study used immunosequencing to profile the T cell repertoires of several hundred subjects and linked those repertoires to cytomegalovirus serostatus. A separate validation cohort of approximately 120 different subjects was used in addition to the roughly 620-subject first cohort. High-throughput TCR immunosequencing, statistical association of individual TCRs with disease status, and machine learning were combined to predict cytomegalovirus infection status. In a later analysis, previously published TCR beta repertoires from 550 to 700 donors were re-analyzed and high-resolution HLA genotyping was added so that TCR occurrence patterns could be studied. Rather than using new phenotypic data, the later analysis identified candidate immune exposures from TCR beta sequences and from how often those sequences occurred across donors. In an earlier analysis of 587 of the donors, high-throughput TCR beta sequencing was used to judge whether each TCR beta V gene segment behaved as functional or pseudogenic. Donor age, sex, ethnicity and CMV serostatus were compiled alongside the repertoire data. A later genetic analysis used genome-wide SNP genotypes for about 65% of the roughly 670 donors, treating that subset as a discovery cohort. Every repertoire in the discovery cohort had been generated on one and the same sequencing platform. HLA typing covered class I and class II loci at four-digit resolution. The number of donors typed differed by locus, with roughly 620-640 for A, B, C, DRB1 and DQB1, over 500 for DQA1, under 610 for DPA1, and some 440 for DPB1. Four or five DR-DQ haplotypes were handled as single units for association and clustering because linkage in the cohort was strong. Among about 410 genotyped donors of the cohort, an average of about 220,000 unique TCR beta nucleotide sequences was sequenced per donor, of which about 19% were non-productive. Study-wide findings and limitations: In vitro tests confirmed that a few of the cytomegalovirus-associated TCR beta chains recognize cytomegalovirus antigens. Presence/absence analyses assumed roughly uniform sequencing depth across donors, an assumption that may not hold. The earlier analysis of approximately 590 of the donors excluded roughly 17 rarely observed V segments, including chromosome 9 orphons, because counts were too low. A later analysis found that TCR association rates varied across HLA loci, with DRB1 alleles showing the most associated TCRs and HLA-C alleles the fewest. Because HLA typing was missing for some donors at each locus, association tests included only the typed subset. In a later genetic analysis, fewer N-insertions in productive TCRs were reported among donors in an Asian-associated ancestry cluster than the 666-donor mean. Compared with equally common non-associated chains, HLA-associated TCR beta chains in a later analysis were more clonally expanded and had lower generation probabilities. Correlated functional status among segregating V segments might be attributable to linkage disequilibrium, but an unknown experimental factor could not be ruled out. Across donors, most TCR sequences were observed very rarely, whereas some public TCRs were present in many individuals. Only TCR beta chains were sequenced in this cohort, and the absence of alpha or paired-chain data limited detectable features. Cytomegalovirus status was reported to be diagnosed by the classifier with high specificity and sensitivity in both the original and validation cohorts. The authors suggested that the approach could potentially be extended to other disease states and immunological phenotypes. Several of the top co-occurrence clusters appeared to be linked to parvovirus B19, influenza, CMV and Epstein-Barr virus, according to a later analysis. A cluster of highly shared sequence variants was judged likely to represent a technical artifact of the sequencing pipeline. In the study, around 150 TCR beta chains were listed as associated with cytomegalovirus. A further reported finding was that TCR beta sequences accurately predicted the HLA-A and HLA-B alleles for most subjects in the first cohort. According to a later analysis, most CMV-associated TCR beta chains appeared to be HLA-restricted, and the HLA associations seemed to be driven largely by CMV exposure. The 87-base-pair reads could not distinguish some IMGT-functional V segments, including TRBV6-2 and TRBV6-3, so those segments were excluded. Assigning TCR associations to individual alleles was difficult when HLA alleles, especially DR and DQ, strongly co-occurred. CMV serostatus was the only immune exposure information available for the cohort. An earlier analysis of approximately 540 of the donors showed that most TCR beta V segments appeared in productive rearrangements either about 87% or about 30% of the time, which broadly matched IMGT annotations. At a false discovery rate of 0.05, a later analysis linked 16,951 TCR beta sequences to specific HLA alleles. V-gene and J-gene trimming of TCR beta chains was associated with a missense DCLRE1C variant in a later genetic analysis, and the association was replicated in an independent cohort.

The V end gives up 3 bases and the J end 5 bases, leaving 4 bases in the junction not matched to a gene. The germline V gene gives CDR1 as ENHRY and CDR2 as SYGVKD. The CDR3 measures 13 amino acids from cysteine to phenylalanine. Only the CDR3 part of the read is kept: 39 bases, read in frame from the first base. The cohort comprised 550 to 700 healthy bone marrow donors. At the time of sampling, all cohort members were nominally healthy, though unrecorded immune exposures were likely present. The donor was CMV seronegative and belonged to the group of around 400 seronegative cohort members. Each donor provided a peripheral blood sample, and peripheral blood mononuclear cells were used for TCR beta sequencing. The Qiagen DNeasy Blood Extraction Kit was used to extract genomic DNA from the blood cell samples. Library prep was done by the immunoSEQ multiplex PCR assay. For the multiplex PCR, a mixture combining 60 forward primers for TCR Vbeta segments and 13 reverse primers for TCR Jbeta segments was used. A multiplex PCR assay on genomic DNA amplified the CDR3 region of rearranged TCR beta genes. The amplified TCR beta libraries were sequenced on the Illumina HiSeq System as 87-base-pair reads. From the authors' description of their analysis: A later analysis counted about 80 million unique TCR beta chains across the 500 to 850 repertoires, and 10 million to 12 million of these chains were shared by at least two donors. To remove PCR and sequencing errors, raw reads were error-corrected and collapsed into unique sequences using a nearest-neighbor algorithm that merged closely related sequences. V, D and J gene segments were assigned by aligning CDR3 sequences to IMGT reference sequences. For a sequence to be retained, at least a six-nucleotide match to both a V gene segment and a J gene segment was required. A rearrangement was called productive if the CDR3 had no stop codons and remained in frame with V and J, and every other rearrangement was called non-productive. Following IMGT convention, CDR3 was defined as the stretch from the second conserved V-encoded cysteine to the conserved J-encoded phenylalanine. Sequences without an unambiguous match to a single V gene segment were excluded from the earlier analysis of almost 600 of the donors. An earlier analysis of around 600 of the donors classified V segments as functional when productive rearrangements were above 56.7% and as segregating when the standard deviation between donors was above 5%. A statistical classification framework was developed to diagnose cytomegalovirus status using the catalog of TCR beta chain sequences. In a later analysis, TCR nucleotide sequences were compared against IMGT/GENE-DB human TR gene sequences so that V and J genes could be assigned. In a later analysis, CDR3 sequences and most-parsimonious VDJ recombination scenarios were assigned using the TCRdist pipeline. In a later analysis, every TCR beta chain was defined by the combination of its CDR3 amino acid sequence and its V-gene family, and reads without a unique V-gene family were dropped. As a way to deal with suspected cross-contamination and a sequencing artifact, a later analysis dropped over 550 nucleotide sequences that were highly shared and had low generation probability. In a later analysis, a clonal expansion index for each public chain was calculated from normalized within-repertoire ranks of inferred template counts. A later analysis computed generation probabilities with a VDJ recombination model fitted to out-of-frame rearrangements, and checked the results against IGoR. In a later analysis, hypergeometric tests were used to score TCR-TCR, TCR-HLA and TCR-CMV co-occurrence, with a repertoire-size bias correction applied to TCR pairs. To estimate false discovery rates, a later analysis permuted the HLA or CMV assignments 20 times. In a later analysis, co-occurring TCRs were grouped using DBSCAN, and TCRdist sequence similarity was added for clustering within HLA-allele-positive subsets. For co-occurrence clustering, repertoires with fewer than 30,000 or more than 120,000 public chains were excluded, along with a handful of repertoires with anomalous nucleotide sharing. Drawn from immuneACCESS, this table holds only the in-frame rearrangements with V and J called that TCRdb kept. Clones are partly lost; checked studies trace under half to an unresolved V gene and leave the rest unexplained. That table is the source of V, J and clone size, and D and trimming were worked out from the DNA. A total of fewer than 45,000 clones appear in this sample, approximately 91% of them only once. The ten largest account for about 2.5% of the sample.

Worth noting for this clone: Its antigen remains unidentified. No base qualities exist here, and no much larger clone lies one base off it.

The source material was PBMCs. The receptor was derived from a woman aged 18-29 years in good health and CMV-seronegative. The receptor chain draws on TRBV10-3 and TRBJ2-7; 7 central bases correspond to TRBD1. For the CDR3, the sequence is CAISETTGNEQYF. The sequenced DNA: TGTGCCATCAGTGAAACGACAGGGAACGAGCAGTACTTC.